One sample yielded the 26 T cell receptor beta chains listed below, sequenced in a study of Ad26.COV2.S vaccination and SARS-CoV-2 variants. Treatment meaning: approximately 18 received Ad26.COV2.S at low or high dose, single or two shots; 5 received placebo; per-sample allocation not given. The samples were gathered on day 63 after the first injection of vaccine or placebo. Sequencing used immunoSEQ multiplex PCR; TCRdb keeps in-frame clones, though not all of them. The data show 300,000 to 400,000 clones, with around 87% seen just once and around 3.6% held by the top ten. The sequencing used peripheral blood, collected in a trial of Ad26.COV2.S vaccine versus placebo. These receptors all come from a person aged 18 to 59 who received the Ad26.COV2.S COVID-19 vaccine or a placebo.

This clone has only one observation. This rearrangement joins TRBV7-8 to TRBJ2-1; a weak D match, TRBD1 (5 bases). Germline V gene lookup returns CDR1 SGHVS and CDR2 FQNEAQ. The CDR3 is 14 amino acids. V lost 2 bases, J lost 4 bases, and 9 bases lay in between. The CDR3 DNA reads as TGTGCCAGCAGCTTAAATACAGGATACAATGAGCAGTTCTTC. Protein product: CASSLNTGYNEQFF. Variable domain in full (rest from reference TRBV7-8 and TRBJ2-1): GAGVSQSPRYKVAKRGQDVALRCDPISGHVSLFWYQQALGQGPEFLTYFQNEAQLDKSGLPSDRFFAERPEGSVSTLKIQRTQQEDSAVYLCASSLNTGYNEQFFGPGTRLTVL.

The chain links TRBV6-2 or TRBV6-3 to TRBJ1-2; D gene unclear. Trimming removed 2 bases from V and 8 bases from J, with 3 bases in between. Germline CDR1 and CDR2: MNHEY and SVGEGT. The CDR3 loop spans 10 amino acids. The CDR3, as DNA: TGTGCCAGCAGTTACCCAGGCTACACCTTC. Residues: CASSYPGYTF.

The chain uses TRBV7-9 and TRBJ1-5; D gene uncertain. The CDR3 runs to 17 residues. V lost 1 base to trimming and J lost 7 bases, with 20 bases between them. Germline CDR1 SEHNR, CDR2 FQNEAQ (reference sequence). CDR3 sequence: CASSLEGGRSVWQPQHF. The CDR3 DNA is TGTGCCAGCAGCTTAGAGGGAGGTAGAAGTGTCTGGCAGCCCCAGCATTTT.

V and J are TRBV9 and TRBJ1-5; tentatively, D is TRBD1 (6 bases). Trimming removed 4 bases at V and 7 bases at J, with 18 bases between. CDR1 is SGDLS and CDR2 is YYNGEE in the germline V gene. This CDR3 comprises 15 residues. The CDR3 loop is CASSSSGERSQPQHF. As DNA, the CDR3 is TGTGCCAGCAGCTCCTCAGGGGAGAGATCCCAGCCCCAGCATTTT.

The chain combines TRBV7-9 with TRBJ2-1; TRBD2 agrees at 8 bases. The length of the CDR3 is 14 residues. CDR1 is SEHNR and CDR2 is FQNEAQ in the germline V gene (reference sequence). After removal of 8 bases from V and 0 bases from J, the junction contained 3 bases not matched to a gene. This CDR3 reads CASVRGGSYNEQFF. The CDR3 DNA follows: TGTGCCAGCGTACGGGGGGGCTCCTACAATGAGCAGTTCTTC.

The V gene is TRBV6-5, the J gene TRBJ1-5; no firm D call. Looked up from germline, CDR1 is MNHEY and CDR2 is SVGAGI. The CDR3 length is 14 residues. The ends were cut back, 8 bases at V and 3 bases at J, with 14 bases in the middle. CDR3 nucleotides: TGTGCCAGCCGGGAGGGCGGTACCAATCAGCCCCAGCATTTT. It is translated as CASREGGTNQPQHF.

The chain employs TRBV2 and TRBJ2-3; a possible D gene is TRBD2 (5 bases). V lost 8 bases to trimming and J lost 2 bases, with 11 bases between them. This CDR3 has 13 amino acids. Germline loops: CDR1 SNHLY, CDR2 FYNNEI. CDR3 sequence: CASGRENTDTQYF. In nucleotides, the CDR3 is TGTGCCAGCGGTCGGGAAAACACAGATACGCAGTATTTT.

This chain joins TRBV7-9 and TRBJ1-2, with D unresolved. Trimming took 5 bases from V and 1 from J, leaving 11 bases between them. Germline-derived CDR1 and CDR2 are SEHNR and FQNEAQ (reference sequence). The CDR3 runs 14 residues. The CDR3 reads CASSPSRHNYGYTF. The CDR3 nucleotides read TGTGCCAGCAGCCCATCTCGACATAACTATGGCTACACCTTC.

This clone has just one count. This chain uses TRBV6-5 with TRBJ2-7; 8 bases map to TRBD2. CDR3 size: 13 residues. Germline lookup yields CDR1 MNHEY and CDR2 SVGAGI. The V segment lost 6 bases and the J segment 2 bases; nucleotides outside the gene matches: 3. CDR3 nucleotides: TGTGCCAGCAGGGAGCGGGGGCCCTACGAGCAGTACTTC. It specifies CASRERGPYEQYF.

The gene calls are TRBV28 and TRBJ1-2; weak D call: TRBD1 (6 bases). The CDR3 runs to 17 residues. Trimming took off 8 bases at V and 7 bases at J, with 29 bases between the two ends. Germline V gene data show CDR1 as MDHEN and CDR2 as SYDVKM. The CDR3 sequence is CASSPWALTDRKTGYTF. The CDR3 nucleotides are TGTGCCAGCTCCCCTTGGGCGCTCACGGACAGAAAGACTGGCTACACCTTC.

The CDR3 reads CASSRTSQGNQPQHF. For the CDR3, the DNA is TGTGCCAGCAGTCGGACATCCCAGGGCAATCAGCCCCAGCATTTT. The chain couples TRBV6-6 to TRBJ1-5, with D maybe TRBD1 (5 bases). Germline CDR1 reads MNHNY; CDR2 reads SVGAGI (reference sequence). The CDR3 is 15 amino acids. The germline V and J ends were trimmed by 5 bases and 2 bases, with 13 bases remaining between them.

The V gene is TRBV29-1, the J gene TRBJ1-5, with D tentatively TRBD1 (6 bases). The V end was cut by 3 bases, the J end by 6 bases, with 12 bases between. CDR1 and CDR2 from the germline V gene are SQVTM and ANQGSEA. The CDR3 covers 13 residues. The CDR3 loop is CSVDGGWGQPQHF. The CDR3, as DNA: TGCAGCGTTGACGGGGGCTGGGGTCAGCCCCAGCATTTT.

V gene TRBV19 combines with J gene TRBJ2-2; 8 bases map to TRBD2. V lost 6 bases, J lost 6 bases, and 3 bases stayed unmatched. Germline-derived CDR1 and CDR2 are LNHDA and SQIVND (reference sequence). The CDR3 spans 13 residues. The CDR3, as DNA: TGTGCCAGTAGCAGGGGACTAGCCGGGGAGCTGTTTTTT. Amino acid sequence: CASSRGLAGELFF.

V and J are TRBV7-2 and TRBJ2-5; 9 bases agree with TRBD2. This CDR3 has 17 residues. Germline assignment: CDR1 SGHTA and CDR2 FQGNSA. V trimming: 2 bases; J trimming: 5 bases; junction bases outside the gene matches: 12. CDR3 bases: TGTGCCAGCAGCTTATGGGAAGGTAGCGGGGGTGGGGAGACCCAGTACTTC. It is translated as CASSLWEGSGGGETQYF.

The V and J genes are TRBV3-1 (or the pseudogene TRBV3-2) and TRBJ2-5; no clear D. The CDR3 totals 15 residues. Germline V gives CDR1 LGHDT, CDR2 YNNKEL (reference sequence). V lost 0 bases and J 0 bases, leaving 8 bases between the germline ends. The DNA of the CDR3 is TGTGCCAGCAGCCAAGATAATCAAAACCAAGAGACCCAGTACTTC. Translating gives CASSQDNQNQETQYF.

The chain has TRBV20-1 and TRBJ1-5; D possibly corresponds to TRBD1 (5 bases). V was shortened by 3 bases and J by 2 bases, with 14 bases between the two germline ends. Germline V gene lookup returns CDR1 DFQATT and CDR2 SNEGSKA (reference sequence). This CDR3 has 15 residues. DNA of the CDR3: TGCAGTGCTAGTATGAGGGGTAAGGGCAATCAGCCCCAGCATTTT. Protein product: CSASMRGKGNQPQHF.

The gene calls are TRBV5-1 and TRBJ2-7; D may be TRBD2 (5 bases). Trimming removed 4 bases at V and 5 bases at J, with 13 bases between. This CDR3 spans 13 amino acids. Germline loops: CDR1 SGHRS, CDR2 YFSETQ. The CDR3 DNA reads as TGCGCCAGCAGCCGACGGGAATTCGACGAGCAGTACTTC. Its protein is CASSRREFDEQYF. The whole variable domain, remainder taken from reference TRBV5-1 and TRBJ2-7, is KAGVTQTPRYLIKTRGQQVTLSCSPISGHRSVSWYQQTPGQGLQFLFEYFSETQRNKGNFPGRFSGRQFSNSRSEMNVSTLELGDSALYLCASSRREFDEQYFGPGTRLTVT.

The chain couples TRBV7-9 to TRBJ2-5; the match to TRBD1 covers 9 bases. With 6 bases clipped from V and 4 bases from J, the junction kept 0 bases outside the gene matches. Germline V gene sequence: CDR1 SEHNR, CDR2 FQNEAQ (reference sequence). This CDR3 has 12 amino acids. CDR3: CASRTGGETQYF. The CDR3 DNA reads TGTGCCAGCAGGACAGGGGGAGAGACCCAGTACTTC.

The rearrangement uses TRBV12-5 and TRBJ2-3, with D perhaps assigned TRBD1 or TRBD2 (6 bases each). Germline V lookup: CDR1 LGHNT, CDR2 FRNRAP. The CDR3 has 18 amino acids. V was cut by 1 base and J by 1 base, with 18 bases left in between. This CDR3 is CASGLALTGRLGTDTQYF. CDR3 bases: TGTGCTAGTGGTTTGGCGTTAACAGGGAGGTTGGGCACAGATACGCAGTATTTT.

The V gene is TRBV10-3, the J gene TRBJ2-1, with unresolved D. With 6 bases removed from V and 8 bases from J, the gap between germline ends came to 11 bases. Germline CDR1 ENHRY, CDR2 SYGVKD. This CDR3 has 12 residues. The CDR3 coding sequence is TGTGCCATCAGCGACCTAGACGATGAGCAGTTCTTC. Translation gives CAISDLDDEQFF.

The V call is TRBV5-1, the J call TRBJ1-2; no firm D call. Germline CDR1 reads SGHRS; CDR2 reads YFSETQ. The CDR3 contains 16 residues. Trimming removed 0 bases from V and 2 bases from J, with 14 bases in between. CDR3 sequence reads: CASSLDFEELNYGYTF. CDR3 sequence (DNA): TGCGCCAGCAGCTTGGATTTCGAGGAATTGAACTATGGCTACACCTTC.

This chain joins TRBV7-6 and TRBJ2-1, with 8 bases lining up with TRBD2. V lost 5 bases and J lost 4; bases outside the gene matches: 7. The CDR3 sequence is 15 residues long. Germline-derived CDR1 and CDR2 are SGHVS and FNYEAQ. Written as DNA, the CDR3 is TGTGCCAGCAGCCCCGGGGCGGGGGGATACAATGAGCAGTTCTTC. Translating it yields CASSPGAGGYNEQFF.

The V call is TRBV27, the J call TRBJ2-6; no clear D. The CDR3 runs to 15 residues. V was trimmed by 3 bases and J by 7 bases, leaving 13 bases between them. Germline CDR1 reads MNHEY; CDR2 reads SMNVEV (reference sequence). The DNA of the CDR3 is TGTGCCAGCAGTTTTGTCGCCACCGGCGCCAACGTCCTGACTTTC. It codes for CASSFVATGANVLTF. Full variable domain (rest looked up from reference TRBV27 and TRBJ2-6): EAQVTQNPRYLITVTGKKLTVTCSQNMNHEYMSWYRQDPGLGLRQIYYSMNVEVTDKGDVPEGYKVSRKEKRNFPLILESPSPNQTSLYFCASSFVATGANVLTFGAGSRLTVL.

This chain uses TRBV11-2 with TRBJ2-3; TRBD2 matches 10 bases. The CDR3 consists of 15 residues. V lost 5 bases and J lost 3; bases outside the gene matches: 5. Germline V gene sequence: CDR1 SGHAT, CDR2 FQNNGV. The chain's CDR3 is CASSRSGGDTDTQYF. The DNA of the CDR3 is TGTGCCAGCAGCCGGAGCGGGGGGGATACAGATACGCAGTATTTT.

The chain is built from TRBV9 and TRBJ2-3; D not resolved. CDR3 size: 14 residues. V shed 0 bases and J shed 4 bases, with 9 bases lying between them. CDR1 SGDLS and CDR2 YYNGEE come from the germline V gene. The CDR3 DNA follows: TGTGCCAGCAGCGTAGCTGAAGACCCAGATACGCAGTATTTT. Translated, it gives CASSVAEDPDTQYF.

This chain joins TRBV9 and TRBJ1-5; D is ambiguous. Trimming cost V 4 bases and J 0 bases, with 11 bases left between them. CDR1 SGDLS and CDR2 YYNGEE come from the germline V gene. The CDR3 extends over 15 amino acids. CDR3 bases: TGTGCCAGCAGCCCCGGCGGCAGTAGCAATCAGCCCCAGCATTTT. This codes for CASSPGGSSNQPQHF. Supplemented by reference TRBV9 and TRBJ1-5, the full variable domain reads DSGVTQTPKHLITATGQRVTLRCSPRSGDLSVYWYQQSLDQGLQFLIQYYNGEERAKGNILERFSAQQFPDLHSELNLSSLELGDSALYFCASSPGGSSNQPQHFGDGTRLSIL.